This entry is about one T cell receptor (beta chain). Germline CDR1 SGHVS, CDR2 FQNEAQ. Trimming stripped 2 bases from V and 6 bases from J, with 7 bases between. The CDR3 extends over 12 amino acids. These data originate in a study of CD8 T cells in Susac syndrome. Reverse transcription of roughly 0.5 to 1 ug RNA was carried out with random hexamers. TCRdb redid the calling of the immunoSEQ multiplex PCR reads with MiXCR, one entry per CDR3 protein. Altogether some 150,000 distinct CDR3 sequences are present, over 85% being singletons, with the ten largest covering roughly 0.19%. CD8+ and CD4+ T cells from blood underwent TCR beta sequencing. The multiple sclerosis controls comprised treatment-naive patients whose relapsing-remitting disease was stable or active. TEMRA cells were enriched by FACS, and CD4+ and CD8+ T cells were negatively isolated.

Sequencing used CD8+ T cells from PBMCs. This clonotype originated in a human donor with multiple sclerosis. J is TRBJ1-2 and V is TRBV7-8; D not resolved. The CDR3 DNA sequence: TGTGCCAGCAGCTTAATTCGAAATGGCTACACCTTC. The encoded protein is CASSLIRNGYTF.